A single sample gave rise to the 13 T cell receptor beta chains below, sequenced in a study of beta chain features in type 1 diabetes. The entirety of the isolated RNA underwent reverse transcription, so expressed TCRB transcripts were sequenced. The protocol was immunoSEQ multiplex PCR, while the TCRdb copy is restricted to in-frame clones and leaves out a portion. This table has roughly 400,000 clones, approximately 13% appearing once. The sample was naive CD4+ T cells from blood. These TCRs come from a young man in good health.

Ten or more counts support this clone. The chain combines TRBV11-3 with TRBJ2-1, with D possibly TRBD2 on 5 matching bases. The germline V gene has CDR1 SGHNT and CDR2 YENEEA. The CDR3 is 14 residues long. Between the trimmed V and J ends, which lost 0 bases and 5 bases, there was a span of 8 bases. CDR3 nucleotide sequence: TGTGCCAGCAGCTTAGAGTCTAGCCACAATGAGCAGTTCTTC. Its protein is CASSLESSHNEQFF.

This clone was recorded a few times. This sequence joins TRBV7-3 and TRBJ1-1, with 7 bases lining up with TRBD1. CDR1 and CDR2 (germline): SGHTA, FQGTGA. J was trimmed by 1 base and V by 4 bases; bases with no gene match: 6. This CDR3 is 15 amino acids long. The CDR3 sequence is CASSSGQAGNTEAFF. CDR3 DNA sequence: TGTGCCAGCAGCTCAGGACAGGCGGGGAACACTGAAGCTTTCTTT.

This clone was detected a few times. J is TRBJ2-1 and V is TRBV6-7, with 14 bases that match TRBD2. TRBV6-7 qualifies as an ORF whose function is uncertain. The CDR3 loop spans 16 amino acids. The V and J ends lost 7 bases and 0 bases, in that order; junction bases with no gene match: 2. Here the CDR3 reads CASIGLAGGSYNEQFF. In DNA form, the CDR3 reads TGTGCCAGCATCGGACTAGCGGGAGGCTCCTACAATGAGCAGTTCTTC.

A few counts support this clone. The chain is built from TRBV4-3 and TRBJ2-1; 7 positions match TRBD2. Trimming at V came to 4 bases and at J to 3 bases, leaving 12 bases not matched to a gene. This CDR3 is built from 17 residues. Germline V lookup: CDR1 LGHNA, CDR2 YSLEER. CDR3 in DNA: TGCGCCAGCAGCCCGGGAGCGGCGGGAGATTTCTACAATGAGCAGTTCTTC. Encoded protein: CASSPGAAGDFYNEQFF.

The V call is TRBV9, the J call TRBJ2-3, with D possibly being TRBD1 (5 bases). Trimming cost V 5 bases and J 1 base, with 11 bases left between them. This CDR3 region has 14 residues. Germline values: CDR1 SGDLS, CDR2 YYNGEE. This CDR3 is CASRSGRGTDTQYF. The DNA for the CDR3 is TGTGCCAGCAGGTCGGGCAGGGGCACAGATACGCAGTATTTT. The full variable domain, with the rest looked up from reference TRBV9 and TRBJ2-3, is DSGVTQTPKHLITATGQRVTLRCSPRSGDLSVYWYQQSLDQGLQFLIQYYNGEERAKGNILERFSAQQFPDLHSELNLSSLELGDSALYFCASRSGRGTDTQYFGPGTRLTVL.

The chain recombines TRBV7-9 with TRBJ2-7; 8 bases line up with TRBD1. CDR3 length equals 15 residues. The J segment lost 4 bases and the V segment lost 0 bases, leaving 5 bases of the junction unmatched. Germline lookup yields CDR1 SEHNR and CDR2 FQNEAQ (reference sequence). CDR3 loop: CASSLAQGARYEQYF. The DNA for the CDR3 is TGTGCCAGCAGCTTAGCGCAGGGGGCGCGATACGAGCAGTACTTC.

The V call is TRBV18, the J call TRBJ2-3; D gene uncertain. Trimming left V 6 bases short and J 5 bases short, with 6 bases between. The CDR3 has 11 residues. Looked up from germline, CDR1 is KGHSH and CDR2 is LQKENI. The CDR3 sequence: CASSLGDTQYF. The CDR3 region has the DNA TGTGCCAGCTCGTTGGGAGATACGCAGTATTTT. Based on the CDR3 plus reference TRBV18 and TRBJ2-3, the full variable domain is NAGVMQNPRHLVRRRGQEARLRCSPMKGHSHVYWYRQLPEEGLKFMVYLQKENIIDESGMPKERFSAEFPKEGPSILRIQQVVRGDSAAYFCASSLGDTQYFGPGTRLTVL.

The rearrangement links TRBV4-1 to TRBJ2-5; D gene uncertain. CDR1 MGHRA and CDR2 YSYEKL come from the germline V gene. The CDR3 is 16 residues long. V lost 2 bases and J 4 bases, leaving 17 bases between the germline ends. CDR3 residues: CASSQPGRKVGETQYF. CDR3 in DNA: TGCGCCAGCAGCCAACCCGGACGAAAGGTCGGAGAGACCCAGTACTTC.

This clone was observed a few times. This chain joins TRBV9 and TRBJ2-2; TRBD2 matches 10 bases. V lost 0 bases, J lost 0 bases, and 5 bases stayed unmatched. Looked up from germline, CDR1 is SGDLS and CDR2 is YYNGEE. The CDR3 extends over 18 amino acids. CDR3 sequence (DNA): TGTGCCAGCAGCGTAGCTGCTAGCGGGAGCGCGAACACCGGGGAGCTGTTTTTT. This codes for CASSVAASGSANTGELFF. Complete variable domain (other parts from reference TRBV9 and TRBJ2-2): DSGVTQTPKHLITATGQRVTLRCSPRSGDLSVYWYQQSLDQGLQFLIQYYNGEERAKGNILERFSAQQFPDLHSELNLSSLELGDSALYFCASSVAASGSANTGELFFGEGSRLTVL.

This clone came up a few times. The chain links TRBV4-3 to TRBJ2-3; D might be TRBD1 (6 bases). The CDR3 contains 13 residues. The germline V gene has CDR1 LGHNA and CDR2 YSLEER. V gave up 4 bases and J gave up 2 bases, with 7 bases separating them. CDR3 nucleotides: TGCGCCAGCAGCCCAGGGGTCACAGATACGCAGTATTTT. Translated: CASSPGVTDTQYF.

This chain uses TRBV11-3 with TRBJ2-3, with D possibly being TRBD2 (6 bases). The V end lost 5 bases, the J end lost 2 bases, and 17 bases lay between the germline ends. Per the germline V gene, CDR1 is SGHNT and CDR2 is YENEEA. The CDR3 totals 16 residues. For the CDR3, the DNA is TGTGCCAGCAGCAAACCTCAACTAGCTCACACAGATACGCAGTATTTT. Translated: CASSKPQLAHTDTQYF.

V usage is TRBV27 and J usage is TRBJ1-2; maybe TRBD1 (5 bases). The germline gives CDR1 MNHEY, CDR2 SMNVEV (reference sequence). Trimming pared 6 bases from V and 6 bases from J, leaving 20 bases between. The CDR3 is made up of 15 amino acids. Written as DNA, the CDR3 is TGTGCCAGCAGCCTAATCGGGCTGACAGACGATGGCTACACCTTC. The encoded protein is CASSLIGLTDDGYTF.

This clone was counted a few times. The rearrangement joins TRBV19 to TRBJ2-1, with 7 bases lining up with TRBD2. The ends lost 2 bases at V and 6 bases at J; junction bases unmatched: 10. The V gene's germline CDR1 is LNHDA and CDR2 SQIVND (reference sequence). CDR3 size: 16 residues. The chain's CDR3 is CASSIISAGEANEQFF. CDR3 bases: TGTGCCAGTAGTATAATTTCGGCGGGAGAGGCCAATGAGCAGTTCTTC.